A few counts support the clone carrying this T cell receptor beta chain. Its specificity is unknown. The time point is: patch test 2, 6 weeks after DPC sensitization. Treatment: therapeutic diphenylcyclopropenone sensitization with weekly scalp DPC. The study drew its donors from alopecia patients who were 18 to 70 years old and suitable for DPC. The sample originates from a study of human T cells and chemical hapten exposure. Study outcomes and limitations: TCRs exceeding a frequency of 1 in 1000 stayed unchanged under DPC sensitization. Given that the donors had alopecia, their immune response may differ from that seen in healthy people.

From germline, CDR1 is SGHAT and CDR2 FQNNGV. V shed 6 bases and J shed 5 bases, with 16 bases lying between them. The CDR3 totals 14 residues. TCRdb called the RACE reads again in MiXCR, with one record for every CDR3 protein. This table has roughly 50,000 distinct CDR3 sequences, 8.5% to 10% appearing once. This chain connects TRBV11-2 to TRBJ1-2, with D possibly being TRBD1 (6 bases). The sequenced sample was whole blood, obtained in connection with sensitization to the hapten diphenylcyclopropenone (DPC). This TCR was recovered from a woman between 50 and 59 years old with alopecia areata. Some clones in this sample may be carry-over from other donors' samples. The CDR3 loop reads CASSLGGGLYGYTF. The CDR3 DNA reads TGTGCCAGCAGTCTAGGAGGGGGGCTGTATGGCTACACCTTC.